This TCR beta chain was identified during a study of T cell repertoires in cytomegalovirus infection. TCRdb fed the reads into MiXCR, producing one record per CDR3 protein. The sample contains 560,000 or so distinct CDR3 sequences, more than 15% of which appear only once. CDR3 length: 13 amino acids. The V segment lost 10 bases and the J segment 5 bases; nucleotides outside the gene matches: 6. Germline values: CDR1 MNHEY, CDR2 SMNVEV (reference sequence). The rearrangement joins TRBV27 to TRBJ2-2; 8 positions match TRBD1. The sequenced sample consisted of CD8+ T cells from PBMCs. This clonotype was sampled from a human donor in good health (CMV status not recorded). Some clones in this sample may be carry-over from other donors' samples. The CDR3 loop is CATWTGSTGELFF. CDR3 DNA: TGTGCCACCTGGACAGGGAGTACCGGGGAGCTGTTTTTT.